The sequence of this TCR beta chain was determined in a study of CXCR3-negative and CXCR3-positive naive CD8 T cells (dated 2019 in TCRdb). Context from the whole study: In total, 130 million to 150 million TRB reads were obtained, or roughly 1.5 +/- 0.3 million reads per library. Naive subsets from a handful of donors and memory cells from 3 donors were included in the TRBV-TRBJ cluster analysis. The diversity and physicochemical repertoire analyses included 11 donors pooled from two independent experiments.

From a lookup of the germline V gene, CDR1 and CDR2 are SQVTM and ANQGSEA. The CDR3, cysteine through phenylalanine, is 14 amino acids long. The DNA is unrecorded. The investigation overall reported the following: Within the same donor, TRBV-TRBJ usage looked similar between naive CXCR3-negative and CXCR3-positive cells, but memory cells had distinct patterns. Because surface CD5, which is linked to self-reactivity in mice, was comparable between the naive subsets, TCR interaction strength was also inferred from TRB CDR3 physicochemical properties. CXCR3 expression partially decreased after cryopreservation, so most assays used freshly isolated PBMCs. TRB CDR3s from CXCR3-positive naive cells showed higher hydrophobicity (lower Kidera factor 4), lower energy, and higher strength and volume indices than CXCR3-negative naive cells. Repertoire diversity was comparably high in both naive subsets but much lower in memory CD8+ T cells.

Each CD8+ T cell subset was flow-sorted in triplicate, with approximately 300,000 cells per subset placed directly into RLT lysis buffer. Naive CD8+ T cells were defined stringently as CD45RO-CCR7+CD27+CD95- to exclude memory contaminants. Peripheral blood mononuclear cells were isolated from buffy coats using standard density gradient centrifugation. A FACSAria III was used to flow-sort naive CXCR3-negative and CXCR3-positive CD8+ T cells. Total RNA was extracted from sorted cells with an RNeasy Mini Kit. A word on this clonotype: Its antigen target is currently unknown.

Sequencing instrument: NextSeq 550. The Human TCR Profiling Kit (MiLaboratory) was used to make UMI-labeled 5' RACE TRB cDNA libraries. The full amount of extracted RNA was used for cDNA synthesis, and the full amount of resulting cDNA was used for PCR amplification. Libraries were prepared in parallel with an identical number of PCR cycles. Processing in the source paper ran as follows. With a requirement of at least two reads per UMI, MIGEC and MiXCR extracted about 50,000 +/- 10,000 unique UMI-labeled TRB cDNA molecules per library. Each library averaged about 37,000 +/- 9,700 functional in-frame TRB CDR3 nucleotide clonotypes without stop codons. After downsampling to 5000 UMI-labeled TRB molecules per sample, diversity metrics, including normalized Shannon-Wiener and Chao1, were computed in VDJtools. Clonotype-size-weighted physicochemical properties of the central five CDR3 residues (interaction energy, strength, volume and Kidera factor 4) were computed in VDJtools. With the reads reprocessed by TCRdb, a single entry stands for each CDR3 protein sequence and no DNA is reported. The V and J calls, along with clone size, are taken from TCRdb and not from the paper's own processing. The table held for this sample gives just under 65,000 distinct CDR3 sequences. 4.8% of the sample is held by the ten biggest clonotypes.

The source is a human donor in good health. Some clones in this sample may be carry-over from other donors' samples. The sequencing input was naive CXCR3+ CD8+ T cells from blood. Explained via the paper, the cell subset or site label denotes: CD45RO-CCR7+CD27+CD95- naive CD8+ T cells expressing CXCR3 (TNR3+). This chain is built from TRBV29-1 and TRBJ2-7; no DNA is available, so the TRBD2 call from TCRdb remains unchecked. CDR3 sequence: CSVISGGLVYEQYF.